This passage covers 19 T cell receptor beta chains from one sample sequenced in a study of T cell changes during pregnancy in multiple sclerosis. Using immunoSEQ multiplex PCR, the repertoire was profiled, and TCRdb retains in-frame clones only, with some absent. Here the sample spans roughly 28,000 clones, 75% to 90% being singletons. The sample consisted of CD4+ T cells from peripheral blood mononuclear cells, taken in the first trimester of pregnancy. The receptors come from a female donor in good health, enrolled as a control in a pregnancy study.

The chain joins TRBV6-5 to TRBJ1-4; D gene unclear. Germline V gives CDR1 MNHEY, CDR2 SVGAGI. The V end was cut by 4 bases, the J end by 0 bases, with 9 bases between. The CDR3 is made up of 15 amino acids. CDR3: CASSSGDATNEKLFF. The CDR3, as DNA: TGTGCCAGCAGTTCGGGAGATGCAACTAATGAAAAACTGTTTTTT.

The chain couples TRBV4-2 to TRBJ2-1; 7 positions match TRBD2. Germline CDR1 is LGHNA and CDR2 is YNFKEQ. The V and J ends lost 0 bases and 5 bases, in that order; junction bases with no gene match: 4. The CDR3 spans 15 residues. The CDR3 nucleotides are TGTGCCAGCAGCCAAGAACTACTAGCGAACAATGAGCAGTTCTTC. Protein product: CASSQELLANNEQFF.

The chain combines TRBV4-1 with TRBJ1-2; 7 nucleotides match TRBD1. Losses at the gene ends were 4 bases for V and 3 bases for J; bases not matched to a gene: 5. The germline CDR1 and CDR2 sequences are MGHRA and YSYEKL. This CDR3 has 14 amino acids. CDR3 bases: TGCGCCAGCAGCCCCTGGGGACAGTACTATGGCTACACCTTC. Its protein is CASSPWGQYYGYTF.

Only one count was recorded for this clone. This CDR3 reads CASSIARSYGELFF. The CDR3 region has the DNA TGTGCCAGCAGTATCGCCCGGTCTTACGGGGAGCTGTTTTTT. The gene calls are TRBV28 and TRBJ2-2, with D unresolved. CDR3 length: 14 amino acids. V was pared by 5 bases and J by 7 bases, with 14 bases between. CDR1 is MDHEN, CDR2 SYDVKM, per germline.

V usage is TRBV28 and J usage is TRBJ2-3; no clear D. The germline V and J ends were trimmed by 2 bases and 5 bases, with 11 bases remaining between them. This CDR3 region has 14 residues. Germline-derived CDR1 and CDR2 are MDHEN and SYDVKM. CDR3 coding DNA: TGTGCCAGCAGTTTAGTAACTCTCGGAGATACGCAGTATTTT. It encodes CASSLVTLGDTQYF.

As DNA, the CDR3 is TGCGCCAGCAGCCTACAGGGGGGGATAGATACGCAGTATTTT. Protein: CASSLQGGIDTQYF. The chain combines TRBV5-1 with TRBJ2-3; possibly TRBD1 for D (8 bases). Germline V lookup: CDR1 SGHRS, CDR2 YFSETQ. V was clipped by 4 bases and J by 5 bases, with 14 bases between them. This CDR3 region has 14 residues.

The J gene is TRBJ1-1, the V gene TRBV14; possible D gene TRBD1, 5 bases. Germline V lookup: CDR1 SGHDN, CDR2 FVKESK. Trimming left V 4 bases short and J 0 bases short, with 12 bases between. This CDR3 is 15 amino acids long. CDR3: CASSLTGDLNTEAFF. In DNA form, the CDR3 reads TGTGCCAGCAGCCTAACGGGGGACTTGAACACTGAAGCTTTCTTT. Variable domain in full (rest from reference TRBV14 and TRBJ1-1): EAGVTQFPSHSVIEKGQTVTLRCDPISGHDNLYWYRRVMGKEIKFLLHFVKESKQDESGMPNNRFLAERTGGTYSTLKVQPAELEDSGVYFCASSLTGDLNTEAFFGQGTRLTVV.

This chain connects TRBV5-5 to TRBJ2-1; 7 nucleotides match TRBD2. With V trimmed by 3 bases and J by 7 bases, 1 base remained unmatched. The CDR3 has 12 residues. Germline CDR1 and CDR2: SGHKS and YYEKEE (reference sequence). The CDR3 nucleotides read TGTGCCAGCAGCTGGGGAGGGAATGAGCAGTTCTTC. It translates to CASSWGGNEQFF.

V gene TRBV6-6 combines with J gene TRBJ2-3; 10 nucleotides agree with TRBD2. The CDR3 extends over 15 amino acids. Germline-derived CDR1 and CDR2 are MNHNY and SVGAGI (reference sequence). With V trimmed by 4 bases and J by 4 bases, 5 bases remained unmatched. DNA of the CDR3: TGTGCCAGCAGTTTACAAGCGGGGGGGGCAGATACGCAGTATTTT. Amino acids: CASSLQAGGADTQYF.

The chain combines TRBV7-8 with TRBJ2-7, with D perhaps matching TRBD1 (5 bases). Germline V gene lookup returns CDR1 SGHVS and CDR2 FQNEAQ. V dropped 5 bases and J dropped 2 bases, with 10 bases sitting between them. This CDR3 region has 13 residues. This chain's CDR3 is CASSVTGAYEQYF. The CDR3, as DNA: TGTGCCAGCAGCGTTACAGGAGCCTACGAGCAGTACTTC.

This clone occurred once. The V call is TRBV27, the J call TRBJ2-7, with a weak D call TRBD2 (6 bases). CDR1 and CDR2 (germline): MNHEY, SMNVEV (reference sequence). The germline V and J ends were trimmed by 6 bases and 0 bases, with 9 bases remaining between them. The CDR3 loop spans 13 amino acids. The CDR3 nucleotides are TGTGCCAGCAGGGGCGGGAACTCCTACGAGCAGTACTTC. Its translation: CASRGGNSYEQYF.

This CDR3 reads CASSLGLAAYNEQFF. The DNA of the CDR3 is TGTGCCAGCAGCTTAGGGTTAGCGGCATACAATGAGCAGTTCTTC. V gene TRBV7-2 combines with J gene TRBJ2-1, with a tentative D call TRBD2 (6 bases). The germline CDR1 and CDR2 sequences are SGHTA and FQGNSA. CDR3 size: 15 residues. The V end was cut by 1 base, the J end by 4 bases, with 11 bases between.

The J gene is TRBJ1-1, the V gene TRBV19; D uncertain. V lost 4 bases, J lost 0 bases, and 9 bases lay in between. This CDR3 comprises 14 residues. Germline lookup yields CDR1 LNHDA and CDR2 SQIVND (reference sequence). The CDR3 DNA reads TGTGCCAGTAGTAACAGTCCCTTGAACACTGAAGCTTTCTTT. Residues: CASSNSPLNTEAFF.

The J gene is TRBJ1-1, the V gene TRBV5-1; weak D call: TRBD1 (6 bases). CDR1 is SGHRS and CDR2 is YFSETQ in the germline V gene. The CDR3 spans 14 residues. Trimming removed 4 bases at V and 0 bases at J, with 10 bases between. The CDR3 is CASSPGDMNTEAFF. For the CDR3, the DNA is TGCGCCAGCAGCCCAGGGGATATGAACACTGAAGCTTTCTTT.

The genes are TRBV30 and TRBJ2-1; TRBD2 agrees at 9 bases. Trimming cost V 0 bases and J 15 bases; bases outside gene matches: 6. The CDR3 totals 12 residues. The germline gives CDR1 GTSNPN, CDR2 SVGIG (reference sequence). This CDR3 is CAWSVRAGGVFF. The DNA of the CDR3 is TGTGCCTGGAGTGTACGAGCGGGAGGTGTGTTCTTC.

The rearrangement joins TRBV2 to TRBJ1-2; D not certain. V lost 6 bases and J lost 8, with 16 bases in between. There are 13 residues in the CDR3. Germline lookup yields CDR1 SNHLY and CDR2 FYNNEI. This chain's CDR3 is CASSPRTEGGYTF. CDR3 DNA: TGTGCCAGCAGCCCAAGGACTGAGGGAGGCTACACCTTC.

This chain joins TRBV9 and TRBJ2-6, with D possibly matching TRBD1 (6 bases). The CDR3 contains 17 residues. V was clipped by 3 bases and J by 0 bases, with 13 bases between them. Looked up from germline, CDR1 is SGDLS and CDR2 is YYNGEE. The CDR3 protein is CASSGLGQFSGANVLTF. CDR3 DNA: TGTGCCAGCAGCGGACTTGGACAGTTCTCTGGGGCCAACGTCCTGACTTTC.

The chain recombines TRBV4-1 with TRBJ2-7; D remains ambiguous. V was shortened by 5 bases and J by 3 bases, with 8 bases between the two germline ends. The CDR3 consists of 12 residues. CDR1 is MGHRA and CDR2 is YSYEKL in the germline V gene. The CDR3 coding sequence is TGCGCCAGCAGCTCGGGTCGCTACGAGCAGTACTTC. Translated: CASSSGRYEQYF.

This clone is labeled medium-sized. The CDR3 is CASTEALSRHTQYF. CDR3 sequence (DNA): TGTGCCAGTACCGAGGCCCTTTCCAGACATACGCAGTATTTT. The J gene is TRBJ2-3, the V gene TRBV19; D is unresolved. This CDR3 region has 14 residues. CDR1 and CDR2 from the germline V gene are LNHDA and SQIVND (reference sequence). V was trimmed by 7 bases and J by 7 bases, leaving 18 bases between them.